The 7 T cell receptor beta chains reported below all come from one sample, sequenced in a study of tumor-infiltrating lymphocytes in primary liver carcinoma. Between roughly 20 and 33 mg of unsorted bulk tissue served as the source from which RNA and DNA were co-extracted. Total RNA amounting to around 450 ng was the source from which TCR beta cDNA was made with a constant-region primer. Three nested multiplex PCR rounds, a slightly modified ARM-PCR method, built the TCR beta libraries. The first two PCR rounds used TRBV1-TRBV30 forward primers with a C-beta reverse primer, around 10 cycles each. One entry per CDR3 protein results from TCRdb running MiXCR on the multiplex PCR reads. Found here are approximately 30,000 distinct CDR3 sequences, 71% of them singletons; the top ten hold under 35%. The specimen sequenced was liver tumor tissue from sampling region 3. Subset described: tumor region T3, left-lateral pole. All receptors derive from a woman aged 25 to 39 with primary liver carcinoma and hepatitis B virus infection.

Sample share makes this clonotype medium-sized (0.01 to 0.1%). CDR3 residues: CSVTPSTDTQYF. CDR3 DNA sequence: TGCAGCGTCACGCCGAGCACAGATACGCAGTATTTT. V gene TRBV29-1 combines with J gene TRBJ2-3; D is uncertain. The CDR3 is made up of 12 amino acids. Germline CDR1 reads SQVTM; CDR2 reads ANQGSEA. V was pared by 6 bases and J by 0 bases, with 7 bases between.

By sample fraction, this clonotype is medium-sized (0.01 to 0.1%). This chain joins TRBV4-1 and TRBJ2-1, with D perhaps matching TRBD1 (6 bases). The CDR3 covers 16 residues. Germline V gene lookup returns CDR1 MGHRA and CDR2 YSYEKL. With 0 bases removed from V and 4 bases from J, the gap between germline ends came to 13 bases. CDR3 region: CASSQESSTGYNEQFF. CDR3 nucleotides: TGCGCCAGCAGCCAAGAGTCATCGACAGGATACAATGAGCAGTTCTTC.

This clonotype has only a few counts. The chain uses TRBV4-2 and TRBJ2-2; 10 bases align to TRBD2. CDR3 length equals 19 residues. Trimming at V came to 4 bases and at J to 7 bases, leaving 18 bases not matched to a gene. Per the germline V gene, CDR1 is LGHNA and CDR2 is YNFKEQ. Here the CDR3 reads CASSLSGVASGSKGGELFF. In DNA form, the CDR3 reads TGTGCCAGCAGCCTAAGTGGCGTGGCTAGCGGGAGTAAGGGCGGGGAGCTGTTTTTT.

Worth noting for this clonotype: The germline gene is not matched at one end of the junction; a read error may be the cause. CDR3 loop: CASSVSGLTGTQYF. The CDR3 region has the DNA TGTGCCAGCAGCGTTAGCGGTCTCACAGGTACGCAGTATTTT. The V gene is TRBV11-3, the J gene TRBJ2-3, with a possible D match to TRBD2 (6 bases). The CDR3 spans 14 residues. Germline CDR1 reads SGHNT; CDR2 reads YENEEA.

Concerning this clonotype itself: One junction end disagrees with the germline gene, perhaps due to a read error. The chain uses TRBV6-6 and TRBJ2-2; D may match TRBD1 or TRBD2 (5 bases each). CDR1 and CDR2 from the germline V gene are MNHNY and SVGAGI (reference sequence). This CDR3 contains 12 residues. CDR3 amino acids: CTSSYGARELFF. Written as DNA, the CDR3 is TGTACCAGCAGTTACGGGGCCAGGGAGTTGTTTTTT.

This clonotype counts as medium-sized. The CDR3 spells CASSRSNNEQFF. The CDR3 nucleotides are TGTGCCAGCAGTAGGTCAAACAATGAGCAGTTCTTC. V and J are TRBV6-5 and TRBJ2-1; D gene uncertain. Germline CDR1 reads MNHEY; CDR2 reads SVGAGI. With 5 bases removed from V and 5 bases from J, the gap between germline ends came to 7 bases. This CDR3 spans 12 amino acids.

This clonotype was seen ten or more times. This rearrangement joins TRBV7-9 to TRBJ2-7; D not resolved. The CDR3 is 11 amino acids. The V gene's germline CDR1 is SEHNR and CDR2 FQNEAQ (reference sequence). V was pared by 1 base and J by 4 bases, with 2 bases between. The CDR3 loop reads CASSLEYEQYF. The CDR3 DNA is TGTGCCAGCAGCTTAGAGTACGAGCAGTACTTC.